This TCR beta chain was captured by sequencing in a study of T-cell memory formation after mild COVID-19. TCRdb redid the calling of the 5' RACE reads with MiXCR, one entry per CDR3 protein. The sample yields about 600,000 distinct CDR3 sequences, roughly 21% seen once. The study's findings and limits: Several responding clones turned up in pre-infection memory, indicating that cross-reactive memory may have taken part.

Regarding this clonotype: Its antigen remains unknown.

The CDR3 is 15 amino acids. Germline V CDR1 and CDR2: LGHDT, YNNKEL (reference sequence). With 4 bases removed from V and 6 bases from J, the gap between germline ends came to 18 bases. This clonotype originated in an adult woman who had mild COVID-19 (a few samples of this study predate the infection). Cell type and time point are not known. The gene calls are TRBV3-1 and TRBJ1-2; D remains ambiguous. The sequencing sample was made of PBMCs or a T cell subset sorted from them (not recorded which). The CDR3: CASSPAWEVLNGYTF. CDR3 coding DNA: TGTGCCAGCAGCCCCGCCTGGGAAGTTCTGAATGGCTACACCTTC.